Presented here are 14 T cell receptor beta chains from one specimen sequenced in a study of a mutant IDH1 vaccine in newly diagnosed glioma. Assay used: immunoSEQ multiplex PCR; TCRdb lists only in-frame clones, some missing. This table holds 50,000 to 75,000 clones, approximately 91% found once. Time point in this sample: baseline, week 1 (first vaccination visit). Treatment noted: pre-vaccination baseline after standard-of-care therapy. The starting material was PBMCs, obtained from a glioma patient treated with radiotherapy, temozolomide or both. The source is a man between 50 and 59 years old with glioma.

The chain is built from TRBV7-2 and TRBJ2-5; D is unclear. Trimming took 1 base from V and 4 from J, leaving 7 bases between them. The CDR3 extends over 13 amino acids. CDR1 and CDR2 (germline): SGHTA, FQGNSA. CDR3 DNA: TGTGCCAGCAGCTTAGTTAGTCGAGAGACCCAGTACTTC. Translated, it gives CASSLVSRETQYF.

The CDR3: CSGGGSGGPQETQYF. The CDR3 region has the DNA TGCAGCGGGGGAGGTAGTGGGGGCCCTCAAGAGACCCAGTACTTC. The chain couples TRBV29-1 to TRBJ2-5; D is tentatively TRBD1 or TRBD2 (6 bases each). Trimming removed 7 bases at V and 2 bases at J, with 20 bases between. Looked up from germline, CDR1 is SQVTM and CDR2 is ANQGSEA. The CDR3 has 15 amino acids.

This clone has just a few counts. The genes are TRBV5-1 and TRBJ2-3; 10 bases are a match to TRBD1. Per germline, CDR1 SGHRS and CDR2 YFSETQ. V shed 0 bases and J 5 bases; nucleotides not matched to a gene: 6. The CDR3 loop spans 16 amino acids. The CDR3 DNA reads TGCGCCAGCAGCTTGGCCGTGACAGGGGGCCAAGATACGCAGTATTTT. Translating gives CASSLAVTGGQDTQYF.

The chain uses TRBV10-2 and TRBJ2-7; 10 bases agree with TRBD2. CDR1 is WSHSY and CDR2 is SAAADI in the germline V gene. There are 14 residues in the CDR3. The trim removed 2 bases at V and 3 bases at J, leaving 1 base unmatched. In nucleotides, the CDR3 is TGCGCCAGCAGTGAGGGACTAGCGGTCTACGAGCAGTACTTC. Amino acid sequence: CASSEGLAVYEQYF.

The J gene is TRBJ2-3, the V gene TRBV30; 7 positions agree with TRBD1. Germline V gene lookup returns CDR1 GTSNPN and CDR2 SVGIG (reference sequence). This CDR3 is 12 amino acids long. Trimming took 3 bases from V and 6 from J; bases not matched to a gene: 3. CDR3 in amino acids: CAWRARGDTQYF. For the CDR3, the DNA is TGTGCCTGGAGAGCCAGGGGGGATACGCAGTATTTT. Drawing the rest from reference TRBV30 and TRBJ2-3, the complete variable domain is SQTIHQWPATLVQPVGSPLSLECTVEGTSNPNLYWYRQAAGRGLQLLFYSVGIGQISSEVPQNLSASRPQDRQFILSSKKLLLSDSGFYLCAWRARGDTQYFGPGTRLTVL.

J is TRBJ2-1 and V is TRBV6-5; maybe TRBD2 (5 bases). Trimming cost V 8 bases and J 1 base, with 9 bases left between them. Germline lookup yields CDR1 MNHEY and CDR2 SVGAGI. CDR3 length: 13 residues. The CDR3 sequence is CASGSASYNEQFF. The CDR3, as DNA: TGTGCCAGCGGTAGCGCTTCCTACAATGAGCAGTTCTTC.

J is TRBJ2-1 and V is TRBV27, with unresolved D. V lost 5 bases, J lost 7 bases, and 15 bases lay in between. Germline V gene sequence: CDR1 MNHEY, CDR2 SMNVEV (reference sequence). The CDR3 has 14 amino acids. The CDR3 DNA sequence: TGTGCCAGCAGTCCAACTTTGCAAAGGAATGAGCAGTTCTTC. Its translation: CASSPTLQRNEQFF.

The chain is built from TRBV5-1 and TRBJ2-7; TRBD1 aligns across 7 bases. Per germline, CDR1 SGHRS and CDR2 YFSETQ. There are 14 residues in the CDR3. The ends lost 6 bases at V and 9 bases at J; junction bases unmatched: 15. The CDR3 region has the DNA TGCGCCAGCACCTACGACCAAGGGGGCACCGGGCAGTACTTC. Translated, it gives CASTYDQGGTGQYF. Full variable domain (outside the CDR3, taken from reference TRBV5-1 and TRBJ2-7): KAGVTQTPRYLIKTRGQQVTLSCSPISGHRSVSWYQQTPGQGLQFLFEYFSETQRNKGNFPGRFSGRQFSNSRSEMNVSTLELGDSALYLCASTYDQGGTGQYFGPGTRLTVT.

The count of this clone is one. The chain joins TRBV7-3 to TRBJ2-2; D is possibly TRBD1 (6 bases). V lost 4 bases and J lost 4, with 13 bases in between. The CDR3 is made up of 15 amino acids. Looked up from germline, CDR1 is SGHTA and CDR2 is FQGTGA. The CDR3 protein is CASSWGQRGTGELFF. The CDR3 nucleotides are TGTGCCAGCAGCTGGGGACAAAGGGGCACCGGGGAGCTGTTTTTT.

A single count supports this clone. The chain employs TRBV2 and TRBJ2-2; a weak D match, TRBD1 (6 bases). Looked up from germline, CDR1 is SNHLY and CDR2 is FYNNEI. The V gene lost 5 bases and the J gene lost 0 bases, with 7 bases spanning the gap. This CDR3 region has 14 residues. As DNA, the CDR3 is TGTGCCAGCAGTTGGACAGCGAACACCGGGGAGCTGTTTTTT. This gives the protein CASSWTANTGELFF.

The chain links TRBV10-1 to TRBJ2-1; D not certain. This CDR3 spans 15 amino acids. V was trimmed by 5 bases and J by 4 bases, leaving 15 bases between them. The V gene's germline CDR1 is WNHNN and CDR2 SYGVQD (reference sequence). CDR3 residues: CASSTSLGVYNEQFF. CDR3 coding DNA: TGCGCCAGCAGTACATCCCTTGGGGTTTACAATGAGCAGTTCTTC.

This clone was recorded a few times. This rearrangement joins TRBV20-1 to TRBJ2-5, with D perhaps matching TRBD2 (6 bases). CDR1 and CDR2 (germline): DFQATT, SNEGSKA (reference sequence). The CDR3 is 11 amino acids. Trimming removed 5 bases from V and 9 bases from J, with 13 bases in between. CDR3 protein: CSAYTSGAQYF. CDR3 DNA sequence: TGCAGTGCTTACACCTCGGGGGCCCAGTACTTC.

The chain joins TRBV15 to TRBJ2-3; the D gene is possibly TRBD1 (6 bases). Germline assignment: CDR1 LNHNV and CDR2 YYDKDF (reference sequence). The CDR3 loop spans 15 amino acids. The germline V and J ends were trimmed by 4 bases and 0 bases, with 11 bases remaining between them. DNA for the CDR3: TGTGCCACCAGCATAGAGGACAGTAGCACAGATACGCAGTATTTT. The encoded protein is CATSIEDSSTDTQYF.

CDR3: CASLVGRPTDTQYF. As DNA, the CDR3 is TGTGCCAGCCTCGTGGGGAGGCCGACAGATACGCAGTATTTT. The rearrangement joins TRBV7-8 to TRBJ2-3, with TRBD2 as a possible D gene (6 bases). The CDR3 sequence is 14 residues long. The V end was cut by 8 bases, the J end by 3 bases, with 15 bases between. Germline CDR1 and CDR2: SGHVS and FQNEAQ. The entire variable domain, with the rest obtained from reference TRBV7-8 and TRBJ2-3, is as follows: GAGVSQSPRYKVAKRGQDVALRCDPISGHVSLFWYQQALGQGPEFLTYFQNEAQLDKSGLPSDRFFAERPEGSVSTLKIQRTQQEDSAVYLCASLVGRPTDTQYFGPGTRLTVL.